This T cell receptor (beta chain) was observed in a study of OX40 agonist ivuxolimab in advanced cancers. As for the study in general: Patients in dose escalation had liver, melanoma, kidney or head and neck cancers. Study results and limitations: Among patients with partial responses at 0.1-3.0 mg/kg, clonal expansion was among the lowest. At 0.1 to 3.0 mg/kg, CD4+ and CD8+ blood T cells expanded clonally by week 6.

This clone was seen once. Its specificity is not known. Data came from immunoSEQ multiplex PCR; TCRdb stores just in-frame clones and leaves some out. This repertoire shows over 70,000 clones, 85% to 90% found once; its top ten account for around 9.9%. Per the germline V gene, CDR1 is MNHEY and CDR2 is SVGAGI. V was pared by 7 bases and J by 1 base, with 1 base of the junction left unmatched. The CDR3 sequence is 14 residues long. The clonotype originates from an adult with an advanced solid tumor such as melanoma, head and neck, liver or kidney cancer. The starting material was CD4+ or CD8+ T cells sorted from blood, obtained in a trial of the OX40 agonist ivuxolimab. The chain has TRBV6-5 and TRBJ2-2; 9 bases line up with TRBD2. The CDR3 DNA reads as TGTGCCAGCATGCGGGGGGGGAACACCGGGGAGCTGTTTTTT. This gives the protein CASMRGGNTGELFF.